This is a list of T cell receptor beta chains from one sample in a study of blood T cell repertoires in COVID-19. Profiling relied on immunoSEQ multiplex PCR, and the TCRdb table lists in-frame clones only, not all of them. The repertoire has 270,000 or so clones, 91% of them found once; the top ten carry approximately 3%. Sequenced sample: PBMCs or T cells enriched from blood (not recorded which). These receptors came from a man aged 40-50 years who had been exposed to COVID-19. Each CDR3 is given with its conserved first and last residue. D genes are given only for firm matches. Not every row has a clone size; where given, it reads once, few, many or a size class.

D: .
J: TRBJ1-1
V: TRBV23-1
size: few
CDR3: CARSSRTEAFF
DNA: TGCGCCAGGTCGTCACGGACTGAAGCTTTCTTT

D: TRBD1
J: TRBJ1-4
V: TRBV5-5
size: .
CDR3: CASSFGTGSLSGEKLFF
DNA: TGTGCCAGCAGTTTCGGGACAGGGAGTCTCAGTGGTGAAAAACTGTTTTTT

D: TRBD2
J: TRBJ2-7
V: TRBV27
size: .
CDR3: CASSRGLAGVNEQYF
DNA: TGTGCCAGCAGTAGAGGACTAGCGGGAGTCAACGAGCAGTACTTC

D: .
J: TRBJ2-1
V: TRBV6-4
size: .
CDR3: CASSDSMGDEQFF
DNA: TGTGCCAGCAGTGACTCGATGGGCGATGAGCAGTTCTTC

D: .
J: TRBJ2-7
V: TRBV6-5
size: .
CDR3: CASSRTGRDEQYF
DNA: TGTGCCAGCAGCCGGACAGGGAGGGACGAGCAGTACTTC

D: TRBD1
J: TRBJ2-1
V: TRBV27
size: once
CDR3: CASSPGQGAYEQFF
DNA: TGTGCCAGCAGCCCGGGACAGGGGGCATATGAGCAGTTCTTC

D: .
J: TRBJ2-1
V: TRBV30
size: few
CDR3: CAWSEQATINEQFF
DNA: TGTGCCTGGAGTGAACAGGCAACCATCAATGAGCAGTTCTTC

D: TRBD1
J: TRBJ1-5
V: TRBV11-2
size: .
CDR3: CASSLDPGTDQPQHF
DNA: TGTGCCAGCAGCTTAGATCCGGGGACAGATCAGCCCCAGCATTTT

D: TRBD1
J: TRBJ1-5
V: TRBV5-1
size: .
CDR3: CASSLGGTGNQPQHF
DNA: TGCGCCAGCAGCTTGGGCGGGACAGGGAATCAGCCCCAGCATTTT

D: TRBD2
J: TRBJ2-5
V: TRBV2
size: .
CDR3: CASSLTSGRTQETQYF
DNA: TGTGCCAGCAGCCTTACTAGCGGGAGAACCCAAGAGACCCAGTACTTC

D: TRBD1
J: TRBJ1-2
V: TRBV5-8
size: .
CDR3: CASSPRQGYNYGYTF
DNA: TGTGCCAGCAGCCCACGACAGGGCTATAACTATGGCTACACCTTC

D: TRBD1
J: TRBJ1-3
V: TRBV6-1
size: once
CDR3: CASSEAGRGDTIYF
DNA: TGTGCCAGCAGTGAAGCGGGCAGGGGGGACACCATATATTTT

D: TRBD2
J: TRBJ2-1
V: TRBV29-1
size: .
CDR3: CSVDGLAGYNEQFF
DNA: TGCAGCGTGGATGGACTAGCGGGGTACAATGAGCAGTTCTTC

D: TRBD1
J: TRBJ2-1
V: TRBV18
size: .
CDR3: CASSPPMGQKTYNEQFF
DNA: TGTGCCAGCTCACCACCGATGGGACAGAAGACTTACAATGAGCAGTTCTTC

D: TRBD1
J: TRBJ1-1
V: TRBV5-5
size: .
CDR3: CASSHDRGRRASWNTEAFF
DNA: TGTGCCAGCAGCCACGACAGGGGGAGGAGAGCGTCGTGGAACACTGAAGCTTTCTTT

D: TRBD2
J: TRBJ2-7
V: TRBV3-1/TRBV3-2
size: .
CDR3: CASSPNAGGDEQYF
DNA: TGTGCCAGCAGCCCTAATGCGGGAGGGGACGAGCAGTACTTC

D: TRBD2
J: TRBJ2-7
V: TRBV28
size: .
CDR3: CASSLRKRGYYEQYF
DNA: TGTGCCAGCAGTTTACGAAAGCGGGGGTACTACGAGCAGTACTTC

D: .
J: TRBJ2-3
V: TRBV6-2/TRBV6-3
size: .
CDR3: CASSPDTSTDTQYF
DNA: TGTGCCAGCAGTCCGGACACTAGCACAGATACGCAGTATTTT

D: TRBD1
J: TRBJ2-1
V: TRBV5-1
size: once
CDR3: CASSLSDRGRSEQFF
DNA: TGCGCCAGCAGCTTGTCGGACAGGGGTCGTAGTGAGCAGTTCTTC

D: TRBD2
J: TRBJ2-2
V: TRBV11-2
size: .
CDR3: CASSSPQRGTSVTGELFF
DNA: TGTGCCAGCAGCTCCCCCCAGAGGGGGACTAGCGTAACCGGGGAGCTGTTTTTT